A few counts support the clone carrying this TCR beta chain. The antigen is not known. Study-level points and caveats: Tumor Treg TCRs overlapped most with tumor naive CD4+ cells.

After constant-region reverse-primer amplification, full-length variable regions underwent semi-nested PCR with Nested Universal Primer A. One entry per CDR3 protein results from TCRdb running MiXCR on the 5' RACE reads. This repertoire shows fewer than 65,000 distinct CDR3 sequences, roughly 30% found once; its top ten account for 2.3%. The V and J ends lost 7 bases and 1 base respectively, with 11 bases between them. From germline, CDR1 is MNHNS and CDR2 SASEGT. The CDR3 has 13 amino acids. This clonotype was obtained from a female donor with breast cancer. The chain uses TRBV6-1 and TRBJ2-7; no firm D call. The source material was tumor-infiltrating naive CD4+ T cells sorted from the breast tumor. Subset indicated: naive CD4+ T cells, CD4+CD45RA+CD25-. DNA for the CDR3: TGTGCCAGCAAAGACTGGAAGTCCTACGAGCAGTACTTC. Its translation is CASKDWKSYEQYF.